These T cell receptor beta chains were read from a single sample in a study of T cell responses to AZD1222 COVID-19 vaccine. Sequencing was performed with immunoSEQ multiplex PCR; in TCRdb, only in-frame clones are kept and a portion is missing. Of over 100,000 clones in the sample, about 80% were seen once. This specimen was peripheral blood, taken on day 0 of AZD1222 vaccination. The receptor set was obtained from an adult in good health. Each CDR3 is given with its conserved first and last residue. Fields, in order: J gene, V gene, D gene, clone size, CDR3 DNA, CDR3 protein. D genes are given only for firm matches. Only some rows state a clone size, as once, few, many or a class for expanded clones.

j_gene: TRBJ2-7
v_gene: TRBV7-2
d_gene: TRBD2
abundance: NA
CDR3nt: TGTGCCAGCAGCGGACCGGGACTAGCGGCTAGCACCTACGAGCAGTACTTC
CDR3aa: CASSGPGLAASTYEQYF

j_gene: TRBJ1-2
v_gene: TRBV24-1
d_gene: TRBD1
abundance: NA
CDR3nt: TGTGCCACCAGTGACCCTAGGGGCCAGGACAGGGGCAACTATGGCTACACCTTC
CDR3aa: CATSDPRGQDRGNYGYTF

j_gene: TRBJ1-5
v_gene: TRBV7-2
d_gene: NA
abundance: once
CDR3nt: TGTGCCAGCAGGCCCACCGGGGATCAGCCCCAGCATTTT
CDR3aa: CASRPTGDQPQHF

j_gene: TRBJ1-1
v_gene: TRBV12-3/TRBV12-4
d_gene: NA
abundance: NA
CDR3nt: TGTGCCAGCAGACGGACTAGGGGGGCTGAAGCTTTCTTT
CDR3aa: CASRRTRGAEAFF

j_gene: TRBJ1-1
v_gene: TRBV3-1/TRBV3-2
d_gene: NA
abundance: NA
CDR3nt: TGTGCCAGCAGCCCCTTGAGCGGGAGGGGTATGAACACTGAAGCTTTCTTT
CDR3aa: CASSPLSGRGMNTEAFF

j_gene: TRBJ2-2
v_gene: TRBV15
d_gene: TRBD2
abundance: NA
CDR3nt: TGTGCCACCAGCAGAGATTTCACTAGCGGACTCGCGAACACCGGGGAGCTGTTTTTT
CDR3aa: CATSRDFTSGLANTGELFF

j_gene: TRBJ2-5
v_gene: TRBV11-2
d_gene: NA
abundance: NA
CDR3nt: TGTGCCAGCAGCTTAGTCGGGGGTAGTCAAGAGACCCAGTACTTC
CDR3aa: CASSLVGGSQETQYF

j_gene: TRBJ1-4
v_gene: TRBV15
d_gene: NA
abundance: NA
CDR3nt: TGTGCCACCAGCAGTGGTCACCAGCCCATCGAAAAACTGTTTTTT
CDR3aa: CATSSGHQPIEKLFF

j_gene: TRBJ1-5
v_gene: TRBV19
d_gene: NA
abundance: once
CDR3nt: TGTGCCAGTAGTATAATGTGGGAGGGCAATCAGCCCCAGCATTTT
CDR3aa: CASSIMWEGNQPQHF

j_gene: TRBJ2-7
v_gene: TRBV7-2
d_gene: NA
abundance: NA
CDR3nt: TGTGCCAGCAGCTTAGAAGTCCCACGAGGGTCCTACGAGCAGTACTTC
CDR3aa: CASSLEVPRGSYEQYF

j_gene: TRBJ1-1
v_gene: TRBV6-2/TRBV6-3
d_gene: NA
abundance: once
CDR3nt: TGTGCCAGCAGGCCTACAGGCCCAACTGAAGCTTTCTTT
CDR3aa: CASRPTGPTEAFF

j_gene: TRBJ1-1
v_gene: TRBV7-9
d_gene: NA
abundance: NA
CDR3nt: TGTGCCAGCAGCTCTTCAGGGGTGAACACTGAAGCTTTCTTT
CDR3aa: CASSSSGVNTEAFF

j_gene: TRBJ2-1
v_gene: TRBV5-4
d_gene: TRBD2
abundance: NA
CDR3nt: TGTGCCAGCAGCCCTAAAGGCCCGGGGGGGCTTAATGAGCAGTTCTTC
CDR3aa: CASSPKGPGGLNEQFF

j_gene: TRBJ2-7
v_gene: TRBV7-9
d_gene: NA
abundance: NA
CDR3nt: TGTGCCAGCAGCCAAACGGGACCCTCCTACGAGCAGTACTTC
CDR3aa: CASSQTGPSYEQYF

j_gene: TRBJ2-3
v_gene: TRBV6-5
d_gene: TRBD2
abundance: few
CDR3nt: TGTGCCAGCAGTCCCGGGACTATAAGAGATACGCAGTATTTT
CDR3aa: CASSPGTIRDTQYF

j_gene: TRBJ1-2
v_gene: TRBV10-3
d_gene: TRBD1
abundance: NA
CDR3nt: TGTGCCATCAGTGAGTCGGGGGGACAGGGCGGCTATGGCTACACCTTC
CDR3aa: CAISESGGQGGYGYTF

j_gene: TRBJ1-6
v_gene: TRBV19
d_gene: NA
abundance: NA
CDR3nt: TGTGCCAGTAGTATAACGGGAGACGGACTAAATTCACCCCTCCACTTT
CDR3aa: CASSITGDGLNSPLHF

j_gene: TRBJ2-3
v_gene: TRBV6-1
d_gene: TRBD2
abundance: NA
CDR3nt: TGTGCCAGCAGTGAGCGGGGGGGCCTCAATACGCAGTATTTT
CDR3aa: CASSERGGLNTQYF

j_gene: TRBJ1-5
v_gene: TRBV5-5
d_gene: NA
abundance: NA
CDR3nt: TGTGCCAGCAGCTTGGTCTCCGGCGATAGCAATCAGCCCCAGCATTTT
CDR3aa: CASSLVSGDSNQPQHF

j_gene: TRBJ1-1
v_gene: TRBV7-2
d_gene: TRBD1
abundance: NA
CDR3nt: TGTGCCAGCAGCCCCCACGGACAGGGCCCTGAAGCTTTCTTT
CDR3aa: CASSPHGQGPEAFF

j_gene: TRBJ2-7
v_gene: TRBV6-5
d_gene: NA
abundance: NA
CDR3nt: TGTGCCAGCACCGAACAGAACTCCTACGAGCAGTACTTC
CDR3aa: CASTEQNSYEQYF

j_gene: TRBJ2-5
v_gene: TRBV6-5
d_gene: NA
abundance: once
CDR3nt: TGTGCCAGCAGTTACTCATTCAGGGTCGAAGAGACCCAGTACTTC
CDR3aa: CASSYSFRVEETQYF

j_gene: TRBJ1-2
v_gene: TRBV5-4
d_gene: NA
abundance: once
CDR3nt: TGTGCCAGCAGCCCGGGAGGCGGTGGCCGAACTAACTATGGCTACACCTTC
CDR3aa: CASSPGGGGRTNYGYTF

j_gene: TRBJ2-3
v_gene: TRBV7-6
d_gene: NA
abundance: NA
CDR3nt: TGTGCCAGCAGCTTAGGTACAGATACGCAGTATTTT
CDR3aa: CASSLGTDTQYF

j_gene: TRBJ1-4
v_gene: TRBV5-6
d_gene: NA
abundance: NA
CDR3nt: TGTGCCAGCAGCTTGGTCGGCGGGAGGGAAAAACTGTTTTTT
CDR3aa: CASSLVGGREKLFF

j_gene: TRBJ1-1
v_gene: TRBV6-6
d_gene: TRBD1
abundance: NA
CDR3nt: TGTGCCAGCAGTCTCAAGGACAGGATGAACACTGAAGCTTTCTTT
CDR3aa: CASSLKDRMNTEAFF

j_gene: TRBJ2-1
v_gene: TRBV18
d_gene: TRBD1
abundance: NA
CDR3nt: TGTGCCAGTCCCTGGGAAGCAGGGGGCTACGGTGAGCAGTTCTTC
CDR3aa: CASPWEAGGYGEQFF